The subject of this entry is one TCR beta chain. The entry originates in a study of blood T cell repertoires in COVID-19. Study-level information: Samples taken during acute and convalescent COVID-19 were collected in the United States, Italy and Spain. T cells, B-cell-depleted T cells, or PBMCs supplied cDNA or gDNA.

Original data processing: Amplification from reference gene primers served as the basis for estimated nucleated cell counts. Profiling relied on immunoSEQ multiplex PCR, and the TCRdb table lists in-frame clones only, not all of them. From that table come the V and J calls and clone size; the DNA was used to work out D and trimming. The sample includes roughly 230,000 clones, about four fifths seen only once; the top ten take just over 8.5%. This CDR3 is 14 amino acids long. Germline CDR1 reads SGHDN; CDR2 reads FVKESK. Trimming took 2 bases from V and 4 from J, leaving 11 bases between them. This rearrangement joins TRBV14 to TRBJ1-2; D is undetermined. The sequence came from a man aged 35-49 years with active or convalescent COVID-19. Sequenced input: peripheral blood. Written as DNA, the CDR3 is TGTGCCAGCAGCCAATACGAGGGAAGCTATGGCTACACCTTC. Translation: CASSQYEGSYGYTF. The full variable domain, its missing parts supplied by reference TRBV14 and TRBJ1-2, is EAGVTQFPSHSVIEKGQTVTLRCDPISGHDNLYWYRRVMGKEIKFLLHFVKESKQDESGMPNNRFLAERTGGTYSTLKVQPAELEDSGVYFCASSQYEGSYGYTFGSGTRLTVV.